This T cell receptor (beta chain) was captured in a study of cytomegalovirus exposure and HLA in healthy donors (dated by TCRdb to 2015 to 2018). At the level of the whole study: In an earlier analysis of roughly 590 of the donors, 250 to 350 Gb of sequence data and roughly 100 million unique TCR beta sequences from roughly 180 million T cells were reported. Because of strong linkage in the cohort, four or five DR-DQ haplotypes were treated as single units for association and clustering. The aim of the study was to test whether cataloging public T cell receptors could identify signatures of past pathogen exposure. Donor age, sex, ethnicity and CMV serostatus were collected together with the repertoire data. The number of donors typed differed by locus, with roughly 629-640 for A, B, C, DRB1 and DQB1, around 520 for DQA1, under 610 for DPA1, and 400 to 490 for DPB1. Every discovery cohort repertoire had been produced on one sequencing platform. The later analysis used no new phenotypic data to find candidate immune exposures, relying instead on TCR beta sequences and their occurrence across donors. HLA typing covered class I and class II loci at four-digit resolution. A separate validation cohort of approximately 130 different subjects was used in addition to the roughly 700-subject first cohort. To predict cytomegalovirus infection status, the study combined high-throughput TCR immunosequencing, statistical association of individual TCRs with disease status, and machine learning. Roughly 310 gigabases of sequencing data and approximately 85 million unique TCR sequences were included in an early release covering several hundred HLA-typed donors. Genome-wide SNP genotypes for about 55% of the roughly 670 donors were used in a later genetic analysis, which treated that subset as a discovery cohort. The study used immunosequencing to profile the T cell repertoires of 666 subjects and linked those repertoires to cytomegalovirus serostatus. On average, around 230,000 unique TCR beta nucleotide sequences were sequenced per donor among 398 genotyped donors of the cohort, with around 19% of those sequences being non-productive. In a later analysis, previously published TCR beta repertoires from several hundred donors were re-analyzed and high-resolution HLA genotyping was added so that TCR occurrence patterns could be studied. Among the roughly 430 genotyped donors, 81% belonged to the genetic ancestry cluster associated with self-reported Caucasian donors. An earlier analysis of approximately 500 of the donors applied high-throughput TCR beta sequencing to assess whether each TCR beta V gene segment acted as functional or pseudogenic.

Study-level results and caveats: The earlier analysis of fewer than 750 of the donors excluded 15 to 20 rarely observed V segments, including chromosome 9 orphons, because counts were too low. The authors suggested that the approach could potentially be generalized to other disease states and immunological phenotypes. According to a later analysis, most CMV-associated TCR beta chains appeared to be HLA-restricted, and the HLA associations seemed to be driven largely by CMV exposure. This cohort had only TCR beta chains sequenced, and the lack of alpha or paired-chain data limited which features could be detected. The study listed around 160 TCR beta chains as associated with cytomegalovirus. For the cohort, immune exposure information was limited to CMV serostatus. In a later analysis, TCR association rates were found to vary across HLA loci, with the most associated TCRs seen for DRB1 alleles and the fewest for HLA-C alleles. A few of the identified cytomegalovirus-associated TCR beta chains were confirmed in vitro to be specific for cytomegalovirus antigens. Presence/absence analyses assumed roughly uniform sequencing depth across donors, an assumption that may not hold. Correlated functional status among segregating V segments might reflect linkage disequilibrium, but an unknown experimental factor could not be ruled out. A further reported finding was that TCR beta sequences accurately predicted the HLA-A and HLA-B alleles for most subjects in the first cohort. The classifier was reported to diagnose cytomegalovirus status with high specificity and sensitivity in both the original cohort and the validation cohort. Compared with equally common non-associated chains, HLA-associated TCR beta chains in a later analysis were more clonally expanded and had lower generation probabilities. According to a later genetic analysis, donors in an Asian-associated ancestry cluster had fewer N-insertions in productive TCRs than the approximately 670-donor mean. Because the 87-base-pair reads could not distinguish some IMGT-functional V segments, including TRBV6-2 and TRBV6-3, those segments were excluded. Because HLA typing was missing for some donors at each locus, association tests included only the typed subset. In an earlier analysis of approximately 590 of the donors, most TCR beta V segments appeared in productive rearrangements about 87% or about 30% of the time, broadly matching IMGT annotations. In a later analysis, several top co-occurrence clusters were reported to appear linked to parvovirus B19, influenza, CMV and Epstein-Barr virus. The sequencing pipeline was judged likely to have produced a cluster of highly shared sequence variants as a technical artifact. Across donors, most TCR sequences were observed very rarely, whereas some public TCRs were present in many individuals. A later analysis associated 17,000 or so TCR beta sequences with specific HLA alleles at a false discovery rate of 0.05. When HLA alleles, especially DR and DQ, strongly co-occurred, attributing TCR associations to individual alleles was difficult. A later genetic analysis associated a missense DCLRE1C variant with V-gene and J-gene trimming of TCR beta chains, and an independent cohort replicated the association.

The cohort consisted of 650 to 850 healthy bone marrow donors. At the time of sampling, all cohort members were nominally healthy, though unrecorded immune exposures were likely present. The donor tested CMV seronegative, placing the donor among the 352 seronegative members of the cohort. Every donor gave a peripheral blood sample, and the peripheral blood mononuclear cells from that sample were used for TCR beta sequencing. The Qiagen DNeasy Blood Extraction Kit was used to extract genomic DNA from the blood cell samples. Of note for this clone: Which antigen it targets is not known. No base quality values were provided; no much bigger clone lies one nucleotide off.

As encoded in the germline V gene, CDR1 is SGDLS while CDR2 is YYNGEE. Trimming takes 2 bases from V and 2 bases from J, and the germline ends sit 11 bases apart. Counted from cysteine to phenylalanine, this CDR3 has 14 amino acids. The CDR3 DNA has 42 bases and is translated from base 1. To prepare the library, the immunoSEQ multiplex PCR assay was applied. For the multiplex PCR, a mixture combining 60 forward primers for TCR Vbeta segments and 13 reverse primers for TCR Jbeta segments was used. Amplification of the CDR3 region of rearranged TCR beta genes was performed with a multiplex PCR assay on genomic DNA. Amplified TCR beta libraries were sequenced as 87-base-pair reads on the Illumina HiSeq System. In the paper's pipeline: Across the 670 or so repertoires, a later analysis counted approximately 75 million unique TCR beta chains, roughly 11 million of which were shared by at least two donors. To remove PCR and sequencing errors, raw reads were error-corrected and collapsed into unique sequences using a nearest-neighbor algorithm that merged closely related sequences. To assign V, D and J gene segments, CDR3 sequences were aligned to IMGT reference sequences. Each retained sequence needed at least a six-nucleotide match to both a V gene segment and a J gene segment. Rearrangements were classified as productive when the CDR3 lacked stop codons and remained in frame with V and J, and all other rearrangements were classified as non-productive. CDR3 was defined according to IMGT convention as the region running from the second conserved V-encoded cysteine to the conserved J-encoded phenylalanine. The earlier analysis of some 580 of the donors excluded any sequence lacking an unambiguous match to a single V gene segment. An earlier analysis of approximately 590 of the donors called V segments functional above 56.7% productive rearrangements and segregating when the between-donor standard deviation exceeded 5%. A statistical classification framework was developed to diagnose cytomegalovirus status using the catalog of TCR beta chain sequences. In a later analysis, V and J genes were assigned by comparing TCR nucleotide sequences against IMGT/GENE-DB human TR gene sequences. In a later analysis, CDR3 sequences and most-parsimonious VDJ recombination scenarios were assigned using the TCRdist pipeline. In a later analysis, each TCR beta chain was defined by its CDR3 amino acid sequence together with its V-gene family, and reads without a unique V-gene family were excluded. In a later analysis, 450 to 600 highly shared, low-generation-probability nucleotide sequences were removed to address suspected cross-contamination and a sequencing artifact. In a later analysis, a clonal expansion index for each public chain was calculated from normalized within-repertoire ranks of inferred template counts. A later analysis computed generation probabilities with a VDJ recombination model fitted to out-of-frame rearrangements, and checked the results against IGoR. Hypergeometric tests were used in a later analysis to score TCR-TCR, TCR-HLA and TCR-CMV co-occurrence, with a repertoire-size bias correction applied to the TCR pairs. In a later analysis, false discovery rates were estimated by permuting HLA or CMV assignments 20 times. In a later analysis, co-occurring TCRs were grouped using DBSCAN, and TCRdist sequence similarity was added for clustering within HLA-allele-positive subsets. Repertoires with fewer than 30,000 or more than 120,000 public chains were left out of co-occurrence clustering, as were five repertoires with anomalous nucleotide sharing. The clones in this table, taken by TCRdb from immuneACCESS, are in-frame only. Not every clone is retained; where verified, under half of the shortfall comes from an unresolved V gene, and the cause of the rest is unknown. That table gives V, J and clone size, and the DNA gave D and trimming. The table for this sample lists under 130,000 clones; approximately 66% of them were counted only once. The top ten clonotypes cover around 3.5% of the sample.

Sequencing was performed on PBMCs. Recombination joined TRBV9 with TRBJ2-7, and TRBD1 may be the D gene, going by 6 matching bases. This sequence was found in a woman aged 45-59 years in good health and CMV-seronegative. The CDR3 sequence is CASSVLGGPYEQYF. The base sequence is TGTGCCAGCAGCGTCCTTGGGGGCCCCTACGAGCAGTACTTC.